Described below is a single T cell receptor (beta chain) sequence and its context. What it recognizes is unknown. The CDR3 carries no conserved terminal phenylalanine or tryptophan, so it likely arises from a read error. This record belongs to a study of tumor-infiltrating lymphocytes in primary liver carcinoma. Study details: Ranging in age from 30 to 69 years, the patients were men and women.

Using a constant-region primer together with ProtoScript II reverse transcriptase, TCR beta cDNA was made from about 500 ng of total RNA. Employing slightly modified ARM-PCR, three nested multiplex PCR rounds were run, and these gave rise to the TCR beta libraries. Researchers ran the first two PCR rounds for approximately 9 cycles each with TRBV1-TRBV30 forward primers and a C-beta reverse primer. TCRdb analysed the multiplex PCR reads with MiXCR anew, one entry per CDR3 protein. Among 300,000 to 350,000 distinct CDR3 sequences listed, nearly 60% were seen once. Study-level findings and limits: With p = 0.039, the top-250-clone fraction in tumors significantly exceeded that in blood.

CDR3 length equals 16 residues. Germline DNA was also extracted, and blood RNA derived from unsorted whole blood. The patients lived with chronic HBV infection and had not yet received any treatment. The receptor comes from a woman aged 30 to 39 with primary liver carcinoma and hepatitis B virus infection. The rearrangement uses TRBV12-3 or TRBV12-4 and TRBJ2-1; 10 bases line up with TRBD2. The sample comprised peripheral blood. This chain's CDR3 is CASSQRLAGSYNGQFL. CDR3 nucleotides: TGTGCCAGCAGCCAAAGACTAGCGGGTTCCTACAATGGGCAGTTCTTA.